A single sample is the source of the 3 T cell receptor beta chains below, sequenced in a study of shared clonotypes between healthy human individuals. TCRdb's copy holds only in-frame clones and misses some; the assay was immunoSEQ multiplex PCR. The table has over 950,000 clones, roughly 77% seen once. Material: memory CD4+ T cells from PBMCs. Subset defined: CD45RA-negative fraction. The receptors were gathered from a young man in good health. Some clones in this sample may be carry-over from other donors' samples.

The V call is TRBV19, the J call TRBJ1-1; TRBD1 aligns across 9 bases. CDR1 and CDR2 from the germline V gene are LNHDA and SQIVND (reference sequence). The CDR3 length is 15 residues. The V and J ends lost 5 bases and 2 bases, in that order; junction bases with no gene match: 6. CDR3 bases: TGTGCCAGTAGTCCTCGGACAGGGGTCAACACTGAAGCTTTCTTT. Encoded protein: CASSPRTGVNTEAFF.

The chain combines TRBV27 with TRBJ1-1; 8 nucleotides match TRBD1. J was trimmed by 6 bases and V by 5 bases; bases with no gene match: 5. The CDR3 extends over 13 amino acids. Germline V gene data show CDR1 as MNHEY and CDR2 as SMNVEV (reference sequence). The CDR3 region is CASSQGAISEAFF. CDR3 coding DNA: TGTGCCAGCAGTCAGGGGGCGATTTCTGAAGCTTTCTTT.

This clone has more than one count but fewer than ten. The chain has TRBV7-2 and TRBJ2-7, with 14 bases aligning to TRBD2. The germline CDR1 and CDR2 sequences are SGHTA and FQGNSA. Unmatched junction bases numbered 2, after V lost 4 bases and J lost 6 bases. The CDR3 length is 14 residues. CDR3 bases: TGTGCCAGCAGCTCGGGACTAGCGGGAGTCGAGCAGTACTTC. It codes for CASSSGLAGVEQYF.